This T cell receptor (beta chain) originates from a study of shared clonotypes between healthy human individuals (dated by TCRdb to between 2020 and 2021). At the level of the whole study: The cohort included three men and a couple of women between 18 and 49 years of age. Per donor, three plates each were used for CD4 naive and CD4 memory, two for CD8 naive, and one for CD8 memory. To estimate repertoire size and how much clonotypes are shared between individuals, the study performed deep sequencing of blood TCR repertoires from a few healthy adults. Different laboratories and diverse techniques were used to prepare libraries and sequence TCR repertoires, to increase sequencing depth and limit assay-specific biases. Per donor, leukapheresis produced somewhere between about 0.94 and 9.5 billion PBMCs. Summary of the overall study and its limitations: Because the study included a small number of donors, the genetic and exposure-history diversity represented was limited. Sampling was restricted to blood, and TCR repertoires in tissue are likely to differ from TCR repertoires in blood. Even with the large sequencing depth, rarefaction of the sorted-subset datasets indicated that sequencing was incomplete. Higher generation probabilities were observed for clonotypes shared by all four sorted-subset donors than for non-shared clonotypes. Naive subsets generally had larger estimated clonotype richness than memory subsets. Pairwise subsampling led to the expectation that sequencing depth would affect the degree of clonotype sharing among donors. When a handful of donors were compared, the shared fraction of clonotypes was approximately 5% for naive CD4, approximately 3.5% for naive CD8, 2% to 2.5% for memory CD4, and around 0.37% for memory CD8.

On this clone: The clone's antigen remains unknown. Base qualities are not at hand, and no much larger clone is one base apart.

Using the deep immunoSEQ assay, multiplex PCR amplified TCR CDR3 regions from genomic DNA. For each cell subset, the extracted genomic DNA was distributed evenly across all wells of several immunoSEQ 96-well plates, and each plate served as one replicate. For sorted subsets, each replicate PCR was loaded with about 0.2 ug genomic DNA, equivalent to about 33,000 T cell genomes. Purified libraries were quantified with a Qubit 3.0 fluorometer, sized on a Bioanalyzer 2100, and re-quantified with the KAPA Library Quantification kit. Every immunoSEQ 96-well plate was sequenced on a separate single-read 150-cycle Illumina NextSeq 550 flow cell. The study's processing was this. The immunoSEQ output contained only junctional sequences without quality scores, so filtering could not match that applied to full-length reads. To assign V/J genes and CDR3, sequences were annotated using PyIR, a Python wrapper for IgBLAST v1.9, with IMGT germline references. Any read was removed if the V/J assignment was weak (E-value above 1e-6), the CDR3 was missing, or the read contained stop codons, out-of-frame junctions, or ambiguous translated residues. V3J clonotypes were defined as sequences sharing an identical inferred V gene, J gene, and CDR3 amino acid sequence. The percentage overlap between two repertoires was calculated by dividing the number of shared unique clonotypes by the size of the smaller repertoire. Repertoire richness was assessed with RTK rarefaction, the Chao1 estimator, and Recon v2.1 estimates of unobserved clonotypes. Generation probabilities for all TCRbeta clonotypes obtained by the gDNA method from a handful of donors were computed using OLGA. TCRdb took this table from immuneACCESS and kept in-frame rearrangements with V and J called. Such tables lack part of the clones; where checked against another copy, unresolved V genes explain under half of the gap, and the rest is unexplained. V and J calls and clone size are those listed in that table; D and trimming were worked out from the DNA. This sample has a few million clones in its table, and more than 85% of those were observed once. Under 0.45% of the sample is held by the ten biggest clonotypes.

Donors were healthy HIV-negative adults with no recently reported acute infections or vaccinations. All donors were Caucasian adults living in Nashville, Tennessee, USA. CD4+ T cells were enriched through magnetic negative selection, after which naive cells were positively selected on CD45RA and the remaining negative fraction served as the memory subset. Blood was collected by leukapheresis, and PBMCs were isolated by Ficoll-Histopaque density gradient centrifugation and then cryopreserved in liquid nitrogen vapor phase. Analytical flow cytometry was used to check the purity and quantity of each magnetically sorted T cell population. Each sorted fraction had its genomic DNA isolated and then quantified by UV absorbance on a Nanodrop 2000c. Its CDR3 holds 17 amino acids, cysteine through phenylalanine. The DNA shown is the 51-base CDR3, in frame from base 1. According to the germline V gene, CDR1 reads MGHDK and CDR2 reads SYGVNS. V is reduced by 1 base and J by 1 base, leaving a spacing of 13 bases between them.

Here the chain combines TRBV25-1 and TRBJ2-2; the D segment cannot be called with confidence. This receptor was taken from a man in his late teens or twenties in good health. Some clones in this sample may be carry-over from other donors' samples. The sequenced sample consisted of naive CD4+ T cells from PBMCs. The label giving this sample's cell subset or site can be read as: CD45RA+ positively selected. The nucleotide sequence reads TGTGCCAGCAGTGAATTAAGGTGGCAGGAGAACACCGGGGAGCTGTTTTTT. Translated, this gives CASSELRWQENTGELFF.